Below are 27 T cell receptor beta chains sequenced from a single sample in a study of CD8 T cells in ankylosing spondylitis (dated by TCRdb to 2016 to 2017). Libraries were made using 5' RACE. TCRdb shows the sequencer as Illumina HiSeq 2500. Through fastp at Q25 and MiXCR, TCRdb rebuilt clones from the public reads, retaining in-frame beta chains. Merged by CDR3 protein, the rows form single entries marked with the most common genes and DNA. The sample profile shows 110,000 to 150,000 distinct CDR3 sequences; 7% to 10% of them were found once. 7.3% of the sample belongs to the ten largest clones. The specimen was synovial fluid, either unsorted or a sorted T cell fraction (not recorded which). Receptor source: a male donor with ankylosing spondylitis.

This clonotype was seen a handful of times. The chain employs TRBV5-1 and TRBJ2-7, with D possibly matching TRBD2 (5 bases). Germline values: CDR1 SGHRS, CDR2 YFSETQ. The CDR3 runs 13 residues. V lost 1 base and J lost 5, with 10 bases in between. The chain's CDR3 is CASSLTLTNEQYF. CDR3 sequence (DNA): TGCGCCAGCAGCTTGACTCTGACTAACGAGCAGTACTTC.

This clonotype was seen a few times. The genes are TRBV7-2 and TRBJ2-7; 8 bases fit TRBD2. J lost 5 bases, V lost 4 bases, and 7 bases had no gene match. CDR3 length: 14 amino acids. Germline-derived CDR1 and CDR2 are SGHTA and FQGNSA. CDR3 sequence reads: CASSSGLARDEQYF. The CDR3 DNA reads TGTGCCAGCAGCTCAGGACTAGCTCGCGACGAGCAGTACTTC.

This clonotype was seen a few times. V and J are TRBV10-3 and TRBJ1-5; unclear D gene. V was shortened by 4 bases and J by 4 bases, with 11 bases between the two germline ends. Germline values: CDR1 ENHRY, CDR2 SYGVKD. This CDR3 comprises 14 residues. CDR3 loop: CAISAVSLNQPQHF. The CDR3 bases are TGTGCCATCAGTGCGGTGTCTCTAAATCAGCCCCAGCATTTT.

This clonotype was counted a few times. This chain links TRBV20-1 with TRBJ1-2; weak D call: TRBD1 (5 bases). The CDR3 sequence is 12 residues long. The germline V gene encodes CDR1 DFQATT and CDR2 SNEGSKA (reference sequence). The V and J ends lost 7 bases and 4 bases respectively, with 13 bases between them. The CDR3 here is CSGGHDLYGYTF. The CDR3 bases are TGCAGTGGGGGCCATGACCTCTATGGCTACACCTTC.

This clonotype has just a few counts. This sequence joins TRBV10-3 and TRBJ2-1, with 7 nucleotides matching TRBD1. V was pared by 6 bases and J by 3 bases, with 5 bases of the junction left unmatched. This CDR3 is 14 amino acids long. Germline loops: CDR1 ENHRY, CDR2 SYGVKD. The CDR3 region is CAIRRDSDYNEQFF. CDR3 sequence (DNA): TGTGCCATCAGGAGGGACAGCGACTACAATGAGCAGTTCTTC.

This clonotype occurred many times. The chain joins TRBV18 to TRBJ2-4; 7 nucleotides match TRBD2. The germline gives CDR1 KGHSH, CDR2 LQKENI. The J segment lost 0 bases and the V segment lost 3 bases, leaving 14 bases of the junction unmatched. The CDR3 contains 19 residues. CDR3: CASSPRGVPAGGAKNIQYF. The CDR3 nucleotides are TGTGCCAGCTCACCTCGGGGGGTCCCAGCCGGGGGAGCCAAAAACATTCAGTACTTC.

The chain couples TRBV12-3 or TRBV12-4 to TRBJ2-7; D is unresolved. V was trimmed by 3 bases and J by 3 bases, leaving 9 bases between them. The CDR3 consists of 13 residues. The CDR3 here is CASSFRTNYEQYF. CDR3 in DNA: TGTGCCAGCAGTTTCAGGACCAACTACGAGCAGTACTTC.

This clonotype was counted between two and nine times. The chain has TRBV5-6 and TRBJ1-2; D gene unclear. Germline CDR1 and CDR2: SGHDT and YYEEEE. The CDR3 contains 15 residues. V was cut by 1 base and J by 5 bases, with 15 bases left in between. CDR3 in DNA: TGTGCCAGCAGCTTGCCCGGGTCTTCGCTTTATGGCTACACCTTC. The encoded protein is CASSLPGSSLYGYTF.

This clonotype was seen repeatedly, ten times or more. This sequence joins TRBV4-2 and TRBJ1-1, with 10 bases identical to TRBD1. Germline V gene sequence: CDR1 LGHNA, CDR2 YNFKEQ. V dropped 1 base and J dropped 1; count of bases not matched to a gene: 0. The CDR3 runs 15 residues. The CDR3 sequence is CASSQGDRGNTEAFF. The CDR3, as DNA: TGTGCCAGCAGCCAAGGGGACAGGGGGAACACTGAAGCTTTCTTT.

This clonotype is labeled medium-sized. V and J are TRBV29-1 and TRBJ2-3; TRBD2 aligns across 8 bases. CDR3 length: 14 residues. Looked up from germline, CDR1 is SQVTM and CDR2 is ANQGSEA. V trimming: 4 bases; J trimming: 0 bases; junction bases outside the gene matches: 3. The CDR3 DNA sequence: TGCAGCGTTGGCCAGCGGGGGAGCACAGATACGCAGTATTTT. Translated: CSVGQRGSTDTQYF.

This clonotype was counted ten times or more. The V and J genes are TRBV11-1 and TRBJ2-7, with 10 bases lining up with TRBD2. This CDR3 is 16 amino acids long. V trimming: 4 bases; J trimming: 3 bases; junction bases outside the gene matches: 9. CDR1 and CDR2 (germline): SGHAT, FQDESV (reference sequence). The CDR3 here is CASSSTPGTSDYEQYF. The DNA of the CDR3 is TGTGCCAGCAGCTCGACCCCCGGGACTAGCGACTACGAGCAGTACTTC.

This clonotype has just a few counts. The rearrangement joins TRBV11-1 to TRBJ1-3; D uncertain. V was clipped by 6 bases and J by 2 bases, with 11 bases between them. Germline CDR1 is SGHAT and CDR2 is FQDESV (reference sequence). The CDR3 is made up of 14 amino acids. The CDR3 sequence is CASRKLRTGNTIYF. Written as DNA, the CDR3 is TGTGCCAGCAGGAAGCTTCGAACTGGAAACACCATATATTTT.

The chain uses TRBV20-1 and TRBJ1-5, with D unresolved. The length of the CDR3 is 9 residues. The V gene lost 4 bases and the J gene lost 5 bases, with 0 bases spanning the gap. Germline V lookup: CDR1 DFQATT, CDR2 SNEGSKA (reference sequence). CDR3 in amino acids: CSANQPQHF. CDR3 DNA: TGCAGTGCTAATCAGCCCCAGCATTTT.

This clonotype has only a few counts. This chain connects TRBV29-1 to TRBJ2-2; D is perhaps TRBD1 or TRBD2 (5 bases each). CDR3 length: 14 residues. Trimming removed 0 bases from V and 5 bases from J, with 10 bases in between. Germline values: CDR1 SQVTM, CDR2 ANQGSEA. CDR3 DNA: TGCAGCGTTGAAGAGTATGAGGGGACCGGGGAGCTGTTTTTT. Residues: CSVEEYEGTGELFF.

This clonotype was counted ten times or more. A read error may produce the germline difference seen at one junction end. V gene TRBV9 combines with J gene TRBJ2-2; 11 nucleotides line up with TRBD2. CDR3 length equals 13 residues. Germline-derived CDR1 and CDR2 are SGDLS and YYNGEE. CDR3 loop: CASSGRDTGELFF. The CDR3 bases are TGTGCCAGTAGCGGGAGGGACACCGGGGAGCTGTTTTTT.

The CDR3 DNA is TGTGCCAGCAGCCCCGGCAGCGGGGGAAGGAATGAGCAGTTCTTC. This translates into CASSPGSGGRNEQFF. The J gene is TRBJ2-1, the V gene TRBV11-2; 8 bases are shared with TRBD2. Germline CDR1 SGHAT, CDR2 FQNNGV. The CDR3 has 15 amino acids. Unmatched junction bases numbered 10, after V lost 5 bases and J lost 7 bases.

This clonotype was observed many times. The rearrangement joins TRBV7-9 to TRBJ2-1; D is undetermined. The length of the CDR3 is 12 residues. The germline V gene has CDR1 SEHNR and CDR2 FQNEAQ (reference sequence). Trimming removed 2 bases from V and 6 bases from J, with 5 bases in between. In DNA, the CDR3 is TGTGCCAGCAGCTTAACGGGCAATGAGCAGTTCTTC. Protein product: CASSLTGNEQFF.

This clonotype was detected many times. The chain has TRBV10-3 and TRBJ2-3; tentative D call: TRBD2 (6 bases). The CDR3 spans 12 residues. V was cut by 10 bases and J by 0 bases, with 8 bases left in between. Germline loops: CDR1 ENHRY, CDR2 SYGVKD. The CDR3 sequence is CASAGSTDTQYF. In nucleotides, the CDR3 is TGTGCCAGTGCGGGGAGCACAGATACGCAGTATTTT.

The J gene is TRBJ2-3, the V gene TRBV3-1; D is unclear. The germline V gene has CDR1 LGHDT and CDR2 YNNKEL (reference sequence). This CDR3 is built from 14 residues. V gave up 1 base and J gave up 3 bases, with 8 bases separating them. CDR3 bases: TGTGCCAGCAGCCAAGTGCCCAGAACAGATACGCAGTATTTT. The encoded protein is CASSQVPRTDTQYF.

This clonotype has a count of ten or more. The chain's CDR3 is CSAHQTGGAFF. For the CDR3, the DNA is TGCAGTGCCCATCAGACAGGGGGGGCTTTCTTT. The chain uses TRBV20-1 and TRBJ1-1; 9 bases are a match to TRBD1. Trimming at V came to 6 bases and at J to 11 bases, leaving 7 bases not matched to a gene. The CDR3 covers 11 residues. Germline-derived CDR1 and CDR2 are DFQATT and SNEGSKA (reference sequence).

This clonotype was counted ten times or more. The CDR3 here is CASSARLAARTDTQYF. CDR3 sequence (DNA): TGTGCCAGCAGCGCCAGACTAGCGGCCCGCACAGATACGCAGTATTTT. The V gene is TRBV11-2, the J gene TRBJ2-3; 9 bases map to TRBD2. The CDR3 has 16 residues. The germline V gene has CDR1 SGHAT and CDR2 FQNNGV. V gave up 5 bases and J gave up 1 base; unmatched junction bases: 7.

This clonotype was seen at least ten times. The chain couples TRBV20-1 to TRBJ2-1; D is unclear. V was pared by 0 bases and J by 9 bases, with 9 bases between. This CDR3 contains 12 residues. Germline V lookup: CDR1 DFQATT, CDR2 SNEGSKA (reference sequence). The CDR3 DNA reads TGCAGTGCTAGAGATATGACGACTGAGCAGTTCTTC. Its translation is CSARDMTTEQFF.

In its sample, this clonotype was seen many times. The chain carries TRBV4-1 and TRBJ1-1; the D gene is possibly TRBD1 (6 bases). Trimming took 4 bases from V and 1 from J, leaving 13 bases between them. The length of the CDR3 is 15 residues. The V gene's germline CDR1 is MGHRA and CDR2 YSYEKL. The CDR3 region is CASSLGRGRNTEAFF. The CDR3 nucleotides read TGCGCCAGCAGCCTTGGCAGGGGCCGGAACACTGAAGCTTTCTTT.

The chain recombines TRBV29-1 with TRBJ2-3, with D unresolved. V was pared by 0 bases and J by 6 bases, with 7 bases between. This CDR3 has 12 residues. Germline CDR1 and CDR2: SQVTM and ANQGSEA. Written as DNA, the CDR3 is TGCAGCGTTGAAGATCACGCGGATACGCAGTATTTT. Its protein is CSVEDHADTQYF.

The V call is TRBV12-5, the J call TRBJ2-3, with TRBD2 matching over 14 bases. Germline V gene lookup returns CDR1 LGHNT and CDR2 FRNRAP. The CDR3 spans 16 residues. After removal of 5 bases from V and 9 bases from J, the junction contained 10 bases not matched to a gene. The CDR3 DNA reads as TGTGCTAGTGGTCCCCCGACTAGCGGGAGGGCCGCCACGCAGTATTTT. Its translation: CASGPPTSGRAATQYF. Variable domain in full (rest from reference TRBV12-5 and TRBJ2-3): DARVTQTPRHKVTEMGQEVTMRCQPILGHNTVFWYRQTMMQGLELLAYFRNRAPLDDSGMPKDRFSAEMPDATLATLKIQPSEPRDSAVYFCASGPPTSGRAATQYFGPGTRLTVL.

In its sample, this clonotype was seen a few times. The chain carries TRBV6-2 or TRBV6-3 and TRBJ1-2, with D hard to call. The ends were cut back, 2 bases at V and 5 bases at J, with 6 bases in the middle. The CDR3 has 12 amino acids. CDR1 is MNHEY, CDR2 SVGEGT, per germline. CDR3 sequence reads: CASSYNEYGYTF. The CDR3 DNA reads as TGTGCCAGCAGTTACAATGAGTATGGCTACACCTTC.

The chain joins TRBV12-3 or TRBV12-4 to TRBJ2-5; D is uncertain. V was clipped by 6 bases and J by 0 bases, with 8 bases between them. This CDR3 comprises 13 residues. The CDR3 protein is CASRVLYQETQYF. DNA of the CDR3: TGTGCCAGCAGGGTCCTGTACCAAGAGACCCAGTACTTC.